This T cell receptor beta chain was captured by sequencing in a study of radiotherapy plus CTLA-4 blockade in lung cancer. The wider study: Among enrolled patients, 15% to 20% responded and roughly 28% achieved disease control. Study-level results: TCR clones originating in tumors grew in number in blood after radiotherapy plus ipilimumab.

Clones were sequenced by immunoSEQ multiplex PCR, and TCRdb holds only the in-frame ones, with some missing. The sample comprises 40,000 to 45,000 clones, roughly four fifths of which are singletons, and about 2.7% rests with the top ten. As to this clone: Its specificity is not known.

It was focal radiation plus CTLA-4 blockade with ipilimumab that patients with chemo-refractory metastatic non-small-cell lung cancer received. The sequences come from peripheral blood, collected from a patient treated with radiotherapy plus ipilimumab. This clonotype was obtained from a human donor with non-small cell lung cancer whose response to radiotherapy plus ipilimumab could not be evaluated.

For the CDR3, the DNA is TGTGCCAGCAGCCCCCTGGGGGGGGGAGGGGGTCGGGACACCGGGGAGCTGTTTTTT. Protein sequence: CASSPLGGGGGRDTGELFF. The chain has TRBV4-2 and TRBJ2-2, with D possibly matching TRBD2 (7 bases). The CDR3 length is 19 residues. Trimming pared 4 bases from V and 3 bases from J, leaving 24 bases between. Germline lookup yields CDR1 LGHNA and CDR2 YNFKEQ.